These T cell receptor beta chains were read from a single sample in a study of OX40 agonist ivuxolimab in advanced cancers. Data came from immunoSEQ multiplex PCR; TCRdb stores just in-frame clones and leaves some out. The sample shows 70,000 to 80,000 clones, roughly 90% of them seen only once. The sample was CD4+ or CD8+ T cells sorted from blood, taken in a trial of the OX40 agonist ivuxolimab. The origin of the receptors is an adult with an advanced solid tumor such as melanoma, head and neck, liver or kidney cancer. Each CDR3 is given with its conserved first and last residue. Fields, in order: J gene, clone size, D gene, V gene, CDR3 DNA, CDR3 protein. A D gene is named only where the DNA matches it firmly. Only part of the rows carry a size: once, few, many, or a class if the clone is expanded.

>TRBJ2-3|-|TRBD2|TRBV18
TGTGCCAGCTCACCACCAATGGGGGTAGCGGGCTTTTCCGATACGCAGTATTTT
CASSPPMGVAGFSDTQYF
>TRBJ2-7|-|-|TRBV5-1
TGCGCCAGCAGCTTGACCTTTCCGTACGAGCAGTACTTC
CASSLTFPYEQYF
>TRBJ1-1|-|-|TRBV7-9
TGTGCCAGCAGCTTAGGGTTGGGGGGCGCAGGAGCCAACACTGAAGCTTTCTTT
CASSLGLGGAGANTEAFF
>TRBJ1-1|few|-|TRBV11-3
TGTGCCAGCAGGAAAGCAACTTTGAACACTGAAGCTTTCTTT
CASRKATLNTEAFF
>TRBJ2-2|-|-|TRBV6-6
TGTGCCAGCAGCTGGGATCTAACCGGGGAGCTGTTTTTT
CASSWDLTGELFF
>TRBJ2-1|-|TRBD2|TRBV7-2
TGTGCCAGCAGCCCCCAATCCGGGACTAGTGGTGAGCAGTTCTTC
CASSPQSGTSGEQFF
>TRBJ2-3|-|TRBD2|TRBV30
TGTGCCTGGAGCGCCGGGACTAGCGGACTCACAGATACGCAGTATTTT
CAWSAGTSGLTDTQYF
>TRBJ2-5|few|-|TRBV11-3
TGTGCCAGCAGCTTAACGTCAGGGTGGGGGACCCAGTACTTC
CASSLTSGWGTQYF
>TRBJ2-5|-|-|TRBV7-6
TGTGCCAGCAGCTTAGCGGAAGGGACACAAGAGACCCAGTACTTC
CASSLAEGTQETQYF
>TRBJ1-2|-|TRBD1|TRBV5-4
TGTGCCAGCAGCCGAATGACTGGGACAGGGGGCAACTATGGCTACACCTTC
CASSRMTGTGGNYGYTF
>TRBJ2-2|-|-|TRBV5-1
TGCGCCAGCAGCTTGGCCGGGGGCCCCGGTACCGGGGAGCTGTTTTTT
CASSLAGGPGTGELFF
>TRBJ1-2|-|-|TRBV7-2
TGTGCCAGCAGCTTAGTTGCTACCCACCGGCGGGAATCTTATGGCTACACCTTC
CASSLVATHRRESYGYTF
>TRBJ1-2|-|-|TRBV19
TGTGCCAGTAGTATAGACCCGCAGGGGTGGGCTAACTATGGCTACACCTTC
CASSIDPQGWANYGYTF
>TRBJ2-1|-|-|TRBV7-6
TGTGCCAGCAGCGCGCCGGGACACAATGAGCAGTTCTTC
CASSAPGHNEQFF
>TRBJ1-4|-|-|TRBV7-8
TGTGCCAGCAGCCGGACAGTTACTAATGAAAAACTGTTTTTT
CASSRTVTNEKLFF
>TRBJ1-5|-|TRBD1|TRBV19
TGTGCCAGTACGGGTGGGACAGGGCGTAATGGCAATCAGCCCCAGCATTTT
CASTGGTGRNGNQPQHF
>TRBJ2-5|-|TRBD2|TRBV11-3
TGTGCCAGCAGCCCTCAGCGGGACTCCGAAGGGCAAGAGACCCAGTACTTC
CASSPQRDSEGQETQYF
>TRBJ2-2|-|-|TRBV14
TGTGCCAGCAGCCGGGGGGCGCGCACCGGGGAGCTGTTTTTT
CASSRGARTGELFF
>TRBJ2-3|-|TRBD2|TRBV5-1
TGCGCCAGCAGCCCGAGTAGCGGGAGGGGTTTAGATACGCAGTATTTT
CASSPSSGRGLDTQYF
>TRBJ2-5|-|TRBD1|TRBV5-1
TGCGCCAGCAGCCCCCGACAGGGAAGGCAAGAGACCCAGTACTTC
CASSPRQGRQETQYF
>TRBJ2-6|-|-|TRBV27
TGTGCCAGCAGGTCCTCCGGGACTGGGGCCAACGTCCTGACTTTC
CASRSSGTGANVLTF
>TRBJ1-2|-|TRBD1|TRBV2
TGTGCCAGCAGTTCGTCTATGGGACAGGGAGCATATGGCTACACCTTC
CASSSSMGQGAYGYTF
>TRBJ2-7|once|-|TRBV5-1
TGCGCCAGCAGTGGGGCAACAGGAGACTACGAGCAGTACTTC
CASSGATGDYEQYF
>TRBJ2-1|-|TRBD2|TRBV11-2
TGTGCCAGCAGCTTAGATACGGCTAGCGGGAGACTCTACAATGAGCAGTTCTTC
CASSLDTASGRLYNEQFF
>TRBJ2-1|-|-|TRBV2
TGTGCCAGCAGTTCACTAGCTGCGAACTACAATGAGCAGTTCTTC
CASSSLAANYNEQFF
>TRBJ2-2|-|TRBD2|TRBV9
TGTGCCAGCAGCGTACTAGCGGGAGGTTCCAACACCGGGGAGCTGTTTTTT
CASSVLAGGSNTGELFF
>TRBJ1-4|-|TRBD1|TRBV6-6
TGTGCCAGCAGTCGACAGGGGGCTGGAAAAAATGAAAAACTGTTTTTT
CASSRQGAGKNEKLFF
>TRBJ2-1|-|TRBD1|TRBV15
TGTGCCACCAGCAGAGAACCGACAGGGCGCTACAATGAGCAGTTCTTC
CATSREPTGRYNEQFF
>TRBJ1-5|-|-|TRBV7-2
TGTGCCAGCAGCGATGGGGGTCCTTATCAGCCCCAGCATTTT
CASSDGGPYQPQHF
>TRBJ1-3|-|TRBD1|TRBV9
TGTGCCAGCAGCTCTAGGGACAGGGATGGAAACACCATATATTTT
CASSSRDRDGNTIYF
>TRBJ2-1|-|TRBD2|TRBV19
TGTGCCAGTAGTAGGGCGGGAGATTGGACCTACAATGAGCAGTTCTTC
CASSRAGDWTYNEQFF
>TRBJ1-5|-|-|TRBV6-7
TGTGCCAGCAGTCGACGGACAGAGCAGATCAATCAGCCCCAGCATTTT
CASSRRTEQINQPQHF
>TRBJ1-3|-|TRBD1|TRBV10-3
TGTGCCATCACCAGCGGACAGGCGGCTGACACCATATATTTT
CAITSGQAADTIYF
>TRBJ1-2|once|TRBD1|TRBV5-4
TGTGCCAGCAGGACGGACAGGCCTAACTATGGCTACACCTTC
CASRTDRPNYGYTF
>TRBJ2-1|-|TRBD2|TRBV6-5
TGTGCCAGCAGTGTTCTAGCGGGAGGGTACAATGAGCAGTTCTTC
CASSVLAGGYNEQFF
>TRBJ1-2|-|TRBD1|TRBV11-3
TGTGCCAGCAGCCCAGGGACAGGGGCGTTCTATGGCTACACCTTC
CASSPGTGAFYGYTF
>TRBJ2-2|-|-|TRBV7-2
TGTGCCAGCAGCGCCGATACTTCGAACACCGGGGAGCTGTTTTTT
CASSADTSNTGELFF
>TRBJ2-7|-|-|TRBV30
TGTGCCTGGAGATTTAGCGGAACCTCCTACGAGCAGTACTTC
CAWRFSGTSYEQYF
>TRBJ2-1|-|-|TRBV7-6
TGTGCCAGCAGCTTCGGGAGTCACAATGAGCAGTTCTTC
CASSFGSHNEQFF
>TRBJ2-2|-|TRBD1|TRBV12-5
TGTGCTAGTGGAAGTCAGGGGGCAGGCACCGGGGAGCTGTTTTTT
CASGSQGAGTGELFF
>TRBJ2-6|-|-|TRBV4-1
TGCGCCAGCAGCCAATATGACCTTGGGGCCAACGTCCTGACTTTC
CASSQYDLGANVLTF
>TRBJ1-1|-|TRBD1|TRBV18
TGTGCCAGCTCACCACGAGGGGGCAACACTGAAGCTTTCTTT
CASSPRGGNTEAFF